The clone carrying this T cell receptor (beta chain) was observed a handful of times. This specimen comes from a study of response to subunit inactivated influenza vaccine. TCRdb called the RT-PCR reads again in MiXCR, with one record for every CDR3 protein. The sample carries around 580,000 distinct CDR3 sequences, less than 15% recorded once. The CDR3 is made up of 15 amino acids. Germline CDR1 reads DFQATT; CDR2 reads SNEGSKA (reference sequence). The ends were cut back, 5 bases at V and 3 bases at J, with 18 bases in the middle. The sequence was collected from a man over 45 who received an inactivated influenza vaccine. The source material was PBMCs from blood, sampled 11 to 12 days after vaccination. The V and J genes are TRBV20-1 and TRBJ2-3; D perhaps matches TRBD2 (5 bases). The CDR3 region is CSAYGLTRRTDTQYF. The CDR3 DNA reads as TGCAGTGCTTACGGACTCACAAGACGGACAGATACGCAGTATTTT.